A few counts support the clone carrying this T cell receptor (beta chain). Its antigen is still unknown. Time point defined: cycle 4 day 1 (C4D1), after about 6 weeks of nivolumab. In every patient, relapse followed autologous stem cell transplantation, while exposure to brentuximab vedotin differed. The sample comes from a study of PD-1 blockade in classical Hodgkin lymphoma. General study results and limits: Patients were excluded if nivolumab began under 1 year after ASCT (the autologous transplant). CD4+ TCR diversity rose significantly by C4D1, and CD8+ TCR diversity did not.

CDR3 length equals 19 residues. Germline V lookup: CDR1 SNHLY, CDR2 FYNNEI. With V trimmed by 2 bases and J by 7 bases, 18 bases remained unmatched. Profiled with immunoSEQ multiplex PCR; TCRdb holds only in-frame clones, not every one. The sample consists of approximately 89,000 clones, 65% to 85% of them appearing once. Sequenced material: peripheral blood mononuclear cells (PBMCs), taken before the fourth cycle of nivolumab. This sequence was found in a human donor with classical Hodgkin lymphoma. The chain combines TRBV2 with TRBJ2-7; 12 bases map to TRBD2. CDR3 nucleotide sequence: TGTGCCAGCAGTGAATTACTGGGGGTTCGTGGAGGACTAGCGGGGGAGCAGTACTTC. Its protein is CASSELLGVRGGLAGEQYF.